The 9 T cell receptor beta chains listed next were all sequenced from one sample in a study of CD8 T cells in ankylosing spondylitis. General study findings and limits: A motif in TCR beta, a set of about 8 highly homologous variants, appeared characteristic of ankylosing spondylitis blood.

These receptors have no known antigen. TCRdb processed the 5' RACE reads anew with MiXCR; each CDR3 protein has one entry. The sample consists of about 750,000 distinct CDR3 sequences, roughly 20% of them appearing once. Sample: blood, either unsorted or a sorted T cell fraction (not recorded which). Source of these receptors: a male donor with ankylosing spondylitis.

There are a few counts of this clonotype. V is TRBV7-9 and J is TRBJ1-1, with D perhaps matching TRBD1 (5 bases). The V and J ends lost 4 bases and 6 bases respectively, with 9 bases between them. Looked up from germline, CDR1 is SEHNR and CDR2 is FQNEAQ (reference sequence). The CDR3 spans 12 residues. The CDR3 reads CASSSDRPEAFF. For the CDR3, the DNA is TGTGCCAGCAGCTCCGACAGACCTGAAGCTTTCTTT.

This clonotype appeared a few times. This rearrangement joins TRBV4-1 to TRBJ1-2; 8 bases agree with TRBD1. V trimming: 0 bases; J trimming: 12 bases; junction bases outside the gene matches: 6. Germline CDR1 reads MGHRA; CDR2 reads YSYEKL. This CDR3 region has 13 residues. In nucleotides, the CDR3 is TGCGCCAGCAGCCAAGACCTGGGACAGGCGAACACCTTC. This sequence encodes CASSQDLGQANTF.

In this sample, this clonotype turned up many times. The V call is TRBV5-1, the J call TRBJ2-5; D may be TRBD1 (6 bases). CDR3 length: 15 amino acids. The V gene lost 4 bases and the J gene lost 1 base, with 14 bases spanning the gap. Germline V gene sequence: CDR1 SGHRS, CDR2 YFSETQ. DNA for the CDR3: TGCGCCAGCAGCCTCACAGGGAAACCCCAAGAGACCCAGTACTTC. Amino acid sequence: CASSLTGKPQETQYF.

This clonotype was detected ten times or more. The chain employs TRBV10-3 and TRBJ2-4; TRBD2 aligns across 8 bases. The germline V gene has CDR1 ENHRY and CDR2 SYGVKD. This CDR3 is built from 16 residues. Losses at the gene ends were 3 bases for V and 1 base for J; bases not matched to a gene: 5. This CDR3 reads CAISDARGEAKNIQYF. The CDR3 DNA sequence: TGTGCCATCAGTGACGCGCGGGGGGAGGCCAAAAACATTCAGTACTTC.

This clonotype has more than one count but fewer than ten. This CDR3 is CASSQASGGAGRTDTQYF. The CDR3 DNA is TGCGCCAGCAGCCAAGCTAGCGGGGGGGCCGGGCGCACAGATACGCAGTATTTT. The chain links TRBV4-1 to TRBJ2-3, with 12 positions matching TRBD2. CDR1 is MGHRA and CDR2 is YSYEKL in the germline V gene. V lost 1 base, J lost 1 base, and 6 bases stayed unmatched. This CDR3 region has 18 residues.

This clonotype appeared a few times. The gene calls are TRBV20-1 and TRBJ2-3; D remains unclear. This CDR3 spans 14 amino acids. Germline CDR1 DFQATT, CDR2 SNEGSKA (reference sequence). The germline V and J ends were trimmed by 3 bases and 2 bases, with 12 bases remaining between them. The DNA of the CDR3 is TGCAGTGCTAGTCCCGACGACTTCACAGATACGCAGTATTTT. It codes for CSASPDDFTDTQYF.

The V call is TRBV5-1, the J call TRBJ2-7; 9 nucleotides match TRBD2. Germline V gene data show CDR1 as SGHRS and CDR2 as YFSETQ. The CDR3 runs 14 residues. V lost 4 bases, J lost 1 base, and 3 bases stayed unmatched. This CDR3 is CASSETSGSYEQYF. The CDR3 region has the DNA TGCGCCAGCAGCGAAACTAGCGGGTCCTACGAGCAGTACTTC.

The genes are TRBV6-2 or TRBV6-3 and TRBJ2-4, with TRBD1 matching over 8 bases. The germline CDR1 and CDR2 sequences are MNHEY and SVGEGT. This CDR3 contains 14 residues. J was trimmed by 4 bases and V by 5 bases; bases with no gene match: 4. The DNA of the CDR3 is TGTGCCAGCAGTAGCGGACAGGGTAAAAACATTCAGTACTTC. Amino acid sequence: CASSSGQGKNIQYF.

This clonotype was picked up many times. The V gene is TRBV4-3, the J gene TRBJ1-2; possibly TRBD1 for D (5 bases). Between the trimmed V and J ends, which lost 0 bases and 4 bases, there was a span of 12 bases. The germline gives CDR1 LGHNA, CDR2 YSLEER. The CDR3 totals 15 residues. Here the CDR3 reads CASSQDPTTAYGYTF. CDR3 DNA: TGCGCCAGCAGCCAAGATCCGACGACAGCCTATGGCTACACCTTC.